This TCR beta chain was identified in a study of blood T cell repertoires in COVID-19. The overall study: Sites across the United States, Italy and Spain contributed samples from acute and convalescent COVID-19. The analysed material was cDNA or gDNA that came from T cells, B-cell-depleted T cells, or PBMCs.

Per the study methods: For nucleated cells, counts were estimated from reference gene primer amplification. The method was immunoSEQ multiplex PCR; TCRdb's version includes in-frame clones alone and lacks a portion of them. V and J calls and clone size come straight from that table; D and trimming were deduced from the DNA. The table includes fewer than 200,000 clones, about 86% detected once. The receptor was isolated from a man aged 70 or older with active or convalescent COVID-19. Sequencing was performed on peripheral blood.

The CDR3 DNA sequence: TGTGCCAGCAGCCCTAGAGGGGACAGATATAGCAATCAGCCCCAGCATTTT. This translates into CASSPRGDRYSNQPQHF. This chain joins TRBV7-2 and TRBJ1-5; TRBD1 agrees at 7 bases. The junction had 10 bases not matched to a gene; V was cut back by 5 bases and J by 0 bases. CDR1 SGHTA and CDR2 FQGNSA come from the germline V gene. This CDR3 is 17 amino acids long.